This paragraph covers one TCR beta chain sequence. The entry originates in a study of early T cells in non-severe SARS-CoV-2 infection. Via MiXCR, TCRdb re-called the 5' RACE reads, giving one row per CDR3 protein. Counted here are about 66,000 distinct CDR3 sequences, roughly 10% occurring once; the ten biggest clones make up approximately 3%. The sequence was collected from an adult who was a healthcare worker with PCR-confirmed SARS-CoV-2 infection or an uninfected control (not recorded which). The sample comprised whole blood.

In nucleotides, the CDR3 is TGTGCCAGCAGTTTAGGGGTTGACAAAAACATTCAGTACTTC. Residues: CASSLGVDKNIQYF. The rearrangement links TRBV27 to TRBJ2-4, with D unresolved. CDR3 size: 14 residues. The germline V and J ends were trimmed by 2 bases and 3 bases, with 8 bases remaining between them. Germline V gives CDR1 MNHEY, CDR2 SMNVEV (reference sequence).